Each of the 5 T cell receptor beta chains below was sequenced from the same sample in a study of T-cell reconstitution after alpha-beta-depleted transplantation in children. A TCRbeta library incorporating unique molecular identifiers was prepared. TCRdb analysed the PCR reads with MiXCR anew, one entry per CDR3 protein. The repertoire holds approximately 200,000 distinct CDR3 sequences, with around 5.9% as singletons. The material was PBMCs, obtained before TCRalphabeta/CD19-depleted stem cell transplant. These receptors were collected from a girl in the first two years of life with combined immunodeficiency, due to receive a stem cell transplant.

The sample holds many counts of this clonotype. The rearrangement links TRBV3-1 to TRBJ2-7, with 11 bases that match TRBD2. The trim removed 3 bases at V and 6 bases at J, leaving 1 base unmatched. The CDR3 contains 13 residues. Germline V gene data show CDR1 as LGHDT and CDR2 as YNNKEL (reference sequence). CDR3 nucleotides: TGTGCCAGCAGCCAGCTAGCGGGAGGCGAGCAGTACTTC. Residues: CASSQLAGGEQYF.

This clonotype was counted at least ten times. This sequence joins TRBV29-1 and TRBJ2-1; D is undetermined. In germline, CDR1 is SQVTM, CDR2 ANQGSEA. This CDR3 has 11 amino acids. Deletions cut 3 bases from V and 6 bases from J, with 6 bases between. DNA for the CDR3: TGCAGCGTTGAGAGGAGCAATGAGCAGTTCTTC. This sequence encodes CSVERSNEQFF.

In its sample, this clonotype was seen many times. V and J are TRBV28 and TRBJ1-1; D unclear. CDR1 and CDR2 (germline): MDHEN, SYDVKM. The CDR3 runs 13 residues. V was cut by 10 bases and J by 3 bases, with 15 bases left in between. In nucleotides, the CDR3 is TGTGCCACCCATAGGCCCCGGGACACTGAAGCTTTCTTT. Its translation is CATHRPRDTEAFF.

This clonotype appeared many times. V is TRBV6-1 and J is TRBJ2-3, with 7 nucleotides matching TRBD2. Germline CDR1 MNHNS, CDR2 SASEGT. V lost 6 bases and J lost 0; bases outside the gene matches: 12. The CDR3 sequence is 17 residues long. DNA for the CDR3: TGTGCCAGCAGGCGGACTAGTCAACCGGTTAGCACAGATACGCAGTATTTT. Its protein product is CASRRTSQPVSTDTQYF.

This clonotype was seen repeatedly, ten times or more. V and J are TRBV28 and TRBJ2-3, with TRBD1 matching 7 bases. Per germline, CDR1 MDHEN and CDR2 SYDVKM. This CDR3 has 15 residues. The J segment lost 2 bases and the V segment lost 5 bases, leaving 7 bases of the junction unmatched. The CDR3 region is CASSGPGQYTDTQYF. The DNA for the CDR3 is TGTGCCAGCAGTGGTCCGGGACAGTACACAGATACGCAGTATTTT.